Sequencing of this TCR beta chain was carried out in a study of T cells after yellow fever vaccination (dated by TCRdb to the late 2010s). Regarding the research as a whole: Libraries from fractions with low cell numbers were prepared with the SMART-Seq v4 Ultra Low Input RNA kit. To follow T-cell clones before and after primary and booster YFV17D yellow fever vaccination, bulk TCR alpha and beta repertoires were sequenced over time. Two healthy male donors, one aged 18 to 30 and one aged 30 to 40 years, made up the cohort. Blood was drawn at multiple timepoints before and after primary and secondary immunization, with bulk PBMC replicates and cell subsets isolated.

Per the publication, the treatment or condition label means: live attenuated yellow fever vaccine strain. Two biological replicates of bulk PBMCs were collected at each blood-draw timepoint. A standard Ficoll-Paque protocol was used to isolate PBMCs from peripheral blood. RNA was extracted with TriZol from bulk PBMCs, CD4 and CD8 fractions, and dextramer-positive and dextramer-negative fractions. Trimming takes 6 bases off V and 4 bases off J; junction bases not matched to a gene: 6. Reading from cysteine to phenylalanine, the CDR3 counts 14 amino acids. The entry retains the CDR3 DNA only, 42 bases that are in frame from base 1. Per the germline V gene, SGHDT is the CDR1 and YYEEEE is the CDR2. Here is what the overall study found, with its caveats: Most clones expanded after primary vaccination were re-detected after the booster (96% of CD4 and approximately 85% of CD8), suggesting broad memory maintenance. The secondary T-cell response was found to be weaker but faster than the primary response, with a peak reached on day 5 rather than on day 15. FACS-sorted repertoires could contain abundant contaminating clonotypes from the bulk population, so computational filtering was required. Only a couple of donors were included in the study, so the extent to which the findings can be generalized is limited. A small fraction of clonotypes showed up in both the CD4 and CD8 compartments, probably as a result of convergent recombination.

On this clonotype itself: What antigen it recognizes has not been identified. Base qualities are not recorded, but no much larger clone differs from it by a single base.

Instrument on record: Illumina NovaSeq 6000. TCR cDNA was made using 5'RACE template switching, a step that added a universal primer site and unique molecular identifiers. Priming for cDNA synthesis came from both the TCR alpha and TCR beta constant segments. Two PCR steps were used to amplify libraries, with sample barcodes and sequencing adapters being added in the second step. Sequencing of libraries was done on Illumina HiSeq 2500 (2x100 bp) or NovaSeq (2x150 bp). As for the authors' bioinformatics: Demultiplexing of reads and collapsing into UMI consensus sequences were performed with MIGEC, and V(D)J alignment was carried out with MiXCR. Using edgeR on replicate PBMC samples, clonotypes were called vaccine-responding if FDR was below 0.01 and the log2 fold change was above 5 up to day 15. Each bulk clonotype was labeled CD4 or CD8 based on which sequenced repertoire, CD4 or CD8, contained the clonotype at higher abundance. TCRdb cleaned the public reads at Q25 with fastp, built clones with MiXCR and kept in-frame beta chains. Entries are consolidated by CDR3 protein sequence, retaining the most common genes and DNA. Clone size and V and J calls follow TCRdb, not the original study. The sample table contains roughly 310,000 distinct CDR3 sequences; only one count was recorded for approximately 3.9% of them. Of the sample, roughly a quarter falls within the top ten clones.

The source was PBMCs, collected on the day of the yellow fever booster vaccination. This TCR was recovered from a man between 18 and 35 years old who received the YFV17D yellow fever vaccine. Recombination linked TRBV5-6 to TRBJ2-2, with TRBD2 matching 7 junction bases. The CDR3 protein is CASTGGLTTGELFF. The DNA sequence reads TGTGCCAGCACCGGGGGGTTGACCACCGGGGAGCTGTTTTTT.